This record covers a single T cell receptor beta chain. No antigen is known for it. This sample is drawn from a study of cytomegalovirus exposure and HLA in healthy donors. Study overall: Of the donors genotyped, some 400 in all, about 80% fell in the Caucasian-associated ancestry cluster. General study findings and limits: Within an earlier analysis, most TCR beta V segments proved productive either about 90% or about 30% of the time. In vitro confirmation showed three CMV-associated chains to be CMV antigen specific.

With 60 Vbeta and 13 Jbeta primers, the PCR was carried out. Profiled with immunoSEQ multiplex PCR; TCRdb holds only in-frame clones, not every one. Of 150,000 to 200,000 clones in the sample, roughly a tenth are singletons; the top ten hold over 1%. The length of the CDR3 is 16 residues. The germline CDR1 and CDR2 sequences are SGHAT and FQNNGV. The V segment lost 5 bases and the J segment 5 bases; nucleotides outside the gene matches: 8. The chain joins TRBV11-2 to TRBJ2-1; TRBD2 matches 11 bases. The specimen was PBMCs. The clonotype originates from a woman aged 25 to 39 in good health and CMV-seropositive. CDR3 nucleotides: TGTGCCAGCAGCCCTCTTAGCGGGAGGGGTAACAATGAGCAGTTCTTC. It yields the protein CASSPLSGRGNNEQFF. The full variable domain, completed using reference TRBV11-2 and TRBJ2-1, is EAGVAQSPRYKIIEKRQSVAFWCNPISGHATLYWYQQILGQGPKLLIQFQNNGVVDDSQLPKDRFSAERLKGVDSTLKIQPAKLEDSAVYLCASSPLSGRGNNEQFFGPGTRLTVL.